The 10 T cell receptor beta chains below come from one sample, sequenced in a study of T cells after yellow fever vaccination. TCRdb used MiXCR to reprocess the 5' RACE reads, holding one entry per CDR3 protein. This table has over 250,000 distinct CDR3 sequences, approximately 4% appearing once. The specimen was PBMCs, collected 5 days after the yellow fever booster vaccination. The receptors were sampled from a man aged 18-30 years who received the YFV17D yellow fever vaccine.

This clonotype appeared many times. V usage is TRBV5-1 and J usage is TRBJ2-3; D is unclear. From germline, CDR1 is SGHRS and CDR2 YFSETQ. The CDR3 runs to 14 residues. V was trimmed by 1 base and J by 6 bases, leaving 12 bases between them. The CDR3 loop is CASSLLSLEDTQYF. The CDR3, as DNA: TGCGCCAGCAGCTTGTTGTCTTTAGAGGATACGCAGTATTTT. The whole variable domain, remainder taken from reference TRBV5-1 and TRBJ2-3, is KAGVTQTPRYLIKTRGQQVTLSCSPISGHRSVSWYQQTPGQGLQFLFEYFSETQRNKGNFPGRFSGRQFSNSRSEMNVSTLELGDSALYLCASSLLSLEDTQYFGPGTRLTVL.

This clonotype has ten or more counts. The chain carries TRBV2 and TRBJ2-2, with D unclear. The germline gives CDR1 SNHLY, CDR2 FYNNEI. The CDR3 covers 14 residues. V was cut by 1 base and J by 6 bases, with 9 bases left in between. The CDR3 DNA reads TGTGCCAGCAGTGAAGATGGCGCTGCCGGGGAGCTGTTTTTT. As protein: CASSEDGAAGELFF.

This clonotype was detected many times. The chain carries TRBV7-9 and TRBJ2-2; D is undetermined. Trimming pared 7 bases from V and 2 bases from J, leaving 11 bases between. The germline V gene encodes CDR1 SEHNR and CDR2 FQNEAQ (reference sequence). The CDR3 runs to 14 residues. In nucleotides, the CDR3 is TGTGCCAGCACGAGAGGTGCTAACACCGGGGAGCTGTTTTTT. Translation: CASTRGANTGELFF.

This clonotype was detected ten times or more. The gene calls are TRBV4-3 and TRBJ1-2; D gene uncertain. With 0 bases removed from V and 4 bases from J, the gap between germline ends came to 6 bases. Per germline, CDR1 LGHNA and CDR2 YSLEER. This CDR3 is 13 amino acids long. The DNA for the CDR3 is TGCGCCAGCAGCCAAGAAAACAGCTATGGCTACACCTTC. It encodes CASSQENSYGYTF.

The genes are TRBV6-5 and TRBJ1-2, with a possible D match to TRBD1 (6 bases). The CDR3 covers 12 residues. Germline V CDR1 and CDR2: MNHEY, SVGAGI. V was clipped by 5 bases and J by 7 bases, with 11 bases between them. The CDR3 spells CASSNPTGGYTF. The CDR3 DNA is TGTGCCAGCAGTAACCCGACAGGTGGCTACACCTTC.

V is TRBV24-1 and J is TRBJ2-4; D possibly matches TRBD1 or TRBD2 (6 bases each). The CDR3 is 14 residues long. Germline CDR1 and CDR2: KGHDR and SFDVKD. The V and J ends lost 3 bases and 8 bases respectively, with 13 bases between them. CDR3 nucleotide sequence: TGTGCCACCAGTGATAGACAGGAGGGGGACATTCAGTACTTC. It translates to CATSDRQEGDIQYF.

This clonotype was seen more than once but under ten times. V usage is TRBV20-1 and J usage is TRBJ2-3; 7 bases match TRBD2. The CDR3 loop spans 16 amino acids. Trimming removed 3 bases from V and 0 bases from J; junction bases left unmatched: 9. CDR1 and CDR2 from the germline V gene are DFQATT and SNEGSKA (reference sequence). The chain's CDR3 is CSARVPQRGSTDTQYF. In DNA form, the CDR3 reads TGCAGTGCTAGGGTCCCCCAGCGGGGAAGCACAGATACGCAGTATTTT.

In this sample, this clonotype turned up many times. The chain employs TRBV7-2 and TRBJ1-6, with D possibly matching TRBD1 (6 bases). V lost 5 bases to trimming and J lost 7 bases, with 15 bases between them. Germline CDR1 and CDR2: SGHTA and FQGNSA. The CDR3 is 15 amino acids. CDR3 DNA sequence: TGTGCCAGCAGCCCCACAGGGTTTTTGAATTCACCCCTCCACTTT. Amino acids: CASSPTGFLNSPLHF.

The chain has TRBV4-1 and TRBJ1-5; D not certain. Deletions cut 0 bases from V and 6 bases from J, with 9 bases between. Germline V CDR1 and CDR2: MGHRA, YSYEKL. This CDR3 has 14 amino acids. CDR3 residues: CASSQEGRAQPQHF. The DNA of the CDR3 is TGCGCCAGCAGCCAAGAAGGTAGGGCTCAGCCCCAGCATTTT.

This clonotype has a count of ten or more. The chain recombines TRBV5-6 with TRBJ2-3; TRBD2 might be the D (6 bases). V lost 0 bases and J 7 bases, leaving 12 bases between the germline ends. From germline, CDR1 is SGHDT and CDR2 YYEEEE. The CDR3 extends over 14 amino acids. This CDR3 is CASSLVSGDYTQYF. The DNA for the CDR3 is TGTGCCAGCAGCTTGGTTTCGGGGGATTATACGCAGTATTTT.